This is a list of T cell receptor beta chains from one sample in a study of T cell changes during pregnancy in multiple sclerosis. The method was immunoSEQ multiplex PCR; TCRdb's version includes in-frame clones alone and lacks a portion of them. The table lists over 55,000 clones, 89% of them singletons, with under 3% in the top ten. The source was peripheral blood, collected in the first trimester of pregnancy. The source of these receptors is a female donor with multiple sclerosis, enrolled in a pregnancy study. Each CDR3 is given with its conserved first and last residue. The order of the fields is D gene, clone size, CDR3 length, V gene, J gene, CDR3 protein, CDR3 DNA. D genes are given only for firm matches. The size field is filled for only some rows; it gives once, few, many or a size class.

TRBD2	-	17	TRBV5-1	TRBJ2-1	CASTPGASGGPLNEQFF	TGCGCCAGCACCCCAGGGGCTAGCGGGGGCCCTTTGAATGAGCAGTTCTTC
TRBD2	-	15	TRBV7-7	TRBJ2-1	CASSLTSGGANEQFF	TGTGCCAGCAGCTTAACTAGCGGGGGGGCCAATGAGCAGTTCTTC
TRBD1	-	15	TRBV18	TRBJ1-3	CASSQQGSSGNTIYF	TGTGCCAGCTCACAACAGGGGAGCTCTGGAAACACCATATATTTT
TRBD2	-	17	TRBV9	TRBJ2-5	CASSARLAGAYQETQYF	TGTGCCAGCAGCGCCCGACTAGCGGGGGCCTACCAAGAGACCCAGTACTTC
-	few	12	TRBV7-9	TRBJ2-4	CASSPRGNIQYF	TGTGCCAGCAGCCCCCGAGGGAACATTCAGTACTTC
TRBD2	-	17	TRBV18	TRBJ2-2	CASSPLGTSEHTGELFF	TGTGCCAGCTCACCACTTGGGACTAGCGAACACACCGGGGAGCTGTTTTTT
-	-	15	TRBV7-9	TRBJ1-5	CASSPTGGSNQPQHF	TGTGCCAGCAGCCCCACCGGGGGTAGCAATCAGCCCCAGCATTTT
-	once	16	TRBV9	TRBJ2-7	CASSVEAGLTTYEQYF	TGTGCCAGCAGCGTAGAGGCGGGGCTGACGACCTACGAGCAGTACTTC
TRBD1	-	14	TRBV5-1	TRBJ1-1	CASSSDRVMTEAFF	TGCGCCAGCAGCTCAGACAGGGTTATGACTGAAGCTTTCTTT
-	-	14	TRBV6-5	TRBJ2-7	CASSYSRAEYEQYF	TGTGCCAGCAGTTACTCACGAGCGGAGTACGAGCAGTACTTC
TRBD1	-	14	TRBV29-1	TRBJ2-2	CSVAPGQGVGELFF	TGCAGCGTCGCCCCGGGACAGGGGGTCGGGGAGCTGTTTTTT
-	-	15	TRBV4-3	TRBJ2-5	CASSRVARVGETQYF	TGCGCCAGCAGCCGCGTCGCCAGGGTCGGAGAGACCCAGTACTTC
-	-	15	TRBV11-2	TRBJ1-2	CASSQIQGPRDGYTF	TGTGCCAGCAGCCAGATACAGGGACCTCGTGATGGCTACACCTTC
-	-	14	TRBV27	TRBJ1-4	CASSLGAYKEKLFF	TGTGCCAGCAGTTTGGGGGCGTATAAAGAAAAACTGTTTTTT
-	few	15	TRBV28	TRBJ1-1	CASSSDGGLNTEAFF	TGTGCCAGCAGTTCCGACGGGGGACTGAACACTGAAGCTTTCTTT
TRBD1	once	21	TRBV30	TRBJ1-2	CAGATSLGTGVLFSSNYGYTF	TGTGCCGGCGCAACCTCACTTGGGACAGGGGTACTCTTTTCCTCTAACTATGGCTACACCTTC
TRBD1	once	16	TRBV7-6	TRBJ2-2	CASSSTGTGFPGELFF	TGTGCCAGCAGCTCAACCGGGACAGGGTTCCCCGGGGAGCTGTTTTTT
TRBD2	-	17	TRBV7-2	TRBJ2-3	CASSPALSGGGTDTQYF	TGTGCCAGCAGCCCAGCCCTTAGCGGGGGAGGGACAGATACGCAGTATTTT
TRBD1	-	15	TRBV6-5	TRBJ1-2	CASAGQGVVYFGYTF	TGTGCCAGCGCCGGACAGGGGGTGGTTTATTTTGGCTACACCTTC
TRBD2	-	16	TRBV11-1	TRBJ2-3	CASSHRTSGGTDTQYF	TGTGCCAGCAGCCACCGGACTAGCGGGGGCACAGATACGCAGTATTTT
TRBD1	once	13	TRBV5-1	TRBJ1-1	CASSATGRNEAFF	TGCGCCAGCAGCGCGACAGGGAGGAATGAAGCTTTCTTT
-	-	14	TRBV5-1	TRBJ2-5	CASSYLQDPETQYF	TGCGCCAGCAGCTATCTACAGGACCCCGAGACCCAGTACTTC
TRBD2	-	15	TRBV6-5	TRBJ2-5	CASTRGGSVEETQYF	TGTGCCAGCACTCGGGGCGGGAGTGTTGAAGAGACCCAGTACTTC
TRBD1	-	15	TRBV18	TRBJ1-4	CASSPVDGTGEKLFF	TGTGCCAGCTCACCGGTAGACGGGACAGGTGAAAAACTGTTTTTT
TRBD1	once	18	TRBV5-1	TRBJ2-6	CASTRLGTARPGANVLTF	TGCGCCAGCACGAGGCTTGGGACAGCACGACCTGGGGCCAACGTCCTGACTTTC
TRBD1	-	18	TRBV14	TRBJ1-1	CASSPEPGQGPMNTEAFF	TGTGCCAGCAGCCCAGAACCGGGACAGGGACCAATGAACACTGAAGCTTTCTTT
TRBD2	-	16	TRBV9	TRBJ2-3	CASSGGLAGTTDTQYF	TGTGCCAGCAGCGGGGGGCTAGCGGGAACCACAGATACGCAGTATTTT
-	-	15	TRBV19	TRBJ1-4	CASSTLGQINEKLFF	TGTGCCAGTAGTACCCTCGGACAGATAAATGAAAAACTGTTTTTT
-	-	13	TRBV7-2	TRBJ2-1	CASSFFLYNEQFF	TGTGCCAGCAGCTTTTTTCTCTACAATGAGCAGTTCTTC
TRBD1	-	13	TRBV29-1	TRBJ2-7	CSVEGDSSYEQYF	TGCAGCGTTGAAGGGGACAGCTCCTACGAGCAGTACTTC
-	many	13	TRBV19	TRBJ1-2	CASRRGLNYGYTF	TGTGCCTCCAGGCGGGGATTAAACTATGGCTACACCTTC
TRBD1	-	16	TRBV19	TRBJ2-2	CASSGPGTDYTGELFF	TGTGCCAGTAGTGGGCCAGGGACAGACTACACCGGGGAGCTGTTTTTT
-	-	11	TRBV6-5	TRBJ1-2	CASGFRGGYTF	TGTGCCAGCGGTTTCAGGGGTGGCTACACCTTC
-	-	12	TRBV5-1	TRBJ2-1	CASSLETKSWFF	TGCGCCAGCAGCTTGGAGACTAAGTCGTGGTTCTTC
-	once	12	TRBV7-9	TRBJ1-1	CASSYGDTEAFF	TGTGCCAGCAGCTACGGGGACACTGAAGCTTTCTTT
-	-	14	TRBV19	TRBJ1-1	CASGQSRGVTEAFF	TGTGCCAGTGGTCAATCGCGGGGAGTTACTGAAGCTTTCTTT
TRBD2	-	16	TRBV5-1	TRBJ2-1	CASSLGVAGGYNEQFF	TGCGCCAGCAGCTTGGGGGTAGCGGGAGGGTACAATGAGCAGTTCTTC
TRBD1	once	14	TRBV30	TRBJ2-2	CAWDRDTFTGELFF	TGTGCCTGGGACAGGGATACTTTCACCGGGGAGCTGTTTTTT
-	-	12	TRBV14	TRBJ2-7	CASSRQAYEQYF	TGTGCCAGCAGCCGACAGGCCTACGAGCAGTACTTC
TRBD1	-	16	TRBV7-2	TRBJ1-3	CASSYAQGASGNTIYF	TGTGCCAGCAGCTACGCGCAGGGGGCTAGTGGAAACACCATATATTTT
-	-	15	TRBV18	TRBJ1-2	CASSRGGEDDYGYTF	TGTGCCAGCTCACGGGGGGGTGAGGATGACTATGGCTACACCTTC
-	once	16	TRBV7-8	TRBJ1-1	CASSLPEAPMNTEAFF	TGTGCCAGCAGCTTACCCGAAGCTCCTATGAACACTGAAGCTTTCTTT
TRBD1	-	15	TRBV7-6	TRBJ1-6	CASSLLDRVDSPLHF	TGTGCCAGCAGCTTATTAGACAGGGTGGATTCACCCCTCCACTTT
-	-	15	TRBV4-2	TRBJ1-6	CASSPQTQTNSPLHF	TGTGCCAGCAGCCCTCAGACCCAGACAAATTCACCCCTCCACTTT
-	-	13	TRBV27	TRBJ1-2	CASSAHLEGGYTF	TGTGCCAGCAGTGCACACTTGGAGGGGGGCTACACCTTC
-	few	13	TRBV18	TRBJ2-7	CASSPGESYEQYF	TGTGCCAGCTCACCCGGGGAATCCTACGAGCAGTACTTC
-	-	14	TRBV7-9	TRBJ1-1	CASSLGSQNTEAFF	TGTGCCAGCAGCTTAGGTAGCCAGAACACTGAAGCTTTCTTT